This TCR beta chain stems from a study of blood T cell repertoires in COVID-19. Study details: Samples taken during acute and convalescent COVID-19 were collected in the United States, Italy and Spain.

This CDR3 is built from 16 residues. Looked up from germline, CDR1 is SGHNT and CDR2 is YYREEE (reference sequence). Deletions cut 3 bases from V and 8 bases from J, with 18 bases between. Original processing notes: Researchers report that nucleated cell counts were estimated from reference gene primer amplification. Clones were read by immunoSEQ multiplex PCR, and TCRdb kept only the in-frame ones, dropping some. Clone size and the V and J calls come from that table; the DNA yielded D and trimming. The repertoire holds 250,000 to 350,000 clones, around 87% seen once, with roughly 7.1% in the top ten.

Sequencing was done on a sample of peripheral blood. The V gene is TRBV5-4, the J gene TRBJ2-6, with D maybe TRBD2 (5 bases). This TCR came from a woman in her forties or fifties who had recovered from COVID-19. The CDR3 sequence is CASSSLDRLATNVLTF. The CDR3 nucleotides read TGTGCCAGCAGCTCCCTCGATCGGTTAGCGACCAACGTCCTGACTTTC.